Listed here is a single TCR beta chain. This specimen belongs to a study of blood T cell repertoires in COVID-19. The assay was immunoSEQ multiplex PCR, and TCRdb's table has in-frame clones only and misses some. The table lists roughly 460,000 clones, around 90% of them singletons, with around 0.92% in the top ten. CDR3 length: 18 residues. This chain joins TRBV12-1 and TRBJ1-5; TRBD1, the table's D call, lacks a check against the DNA. TRBV12-1 is labeled a pseudogene. Input material: peripheral blood. The receptor was isolated from a young man with COVID-19, enrolled during active disease. Here the CDR3 reads CASSFEGTGEWGNQPQHF. The CDR3 DNA reads as TGTGCCAGCAGCTTTGAAGGGACAGGGGAATGGGGCAATCAGCCCCAGCATTTT.